The rows below give T cell receptor beta chains drawn from one sample of a study of CD8 T cells in Susac syndrome. MiXCR was run by TCRdb on the immunoSEQ multiplex PCR reads, yielding one entry per CDR3 protein. The sample contains 330,000 or so distinct CDR3 sequences, about 82% of which appear only once. The specimen sequenced was CD8+ T cells from PBMCs. Receptors were obtained from a human donor with multiple sclerosis. Each CDR3 is given with its conserved first and last residue. The D gene is left open where the match is weak. Clone size appears in some rows only: once, few, many, or a class for an expanded clone.

TRBJ2-7 | TRBV28 | . | TRBD1 | CAGAWTGTYEQYF | TGTGCCGGGGCGTGGACAGGAACCTACGAGCAGTACTTC
TRBJ2-7 | TRBV11-2 | few | . | CASSLVRGAPHEQYF | TGTGCCAGCAGCTTAGTGAGGGGGGCGCCCCACGAGCAGTACTTC
TRBJ2-7 | TRBV27 | . | . | CASSLRLGRYEQYF | TGTGCCAGCAGTTTAAGACTAGGGCGATACGAGCAGTACTTC
TRBJ1-5 | TRBV2 | . | TRBD1 | CASSSGTGSYSNQPQHF | TGTGCCAGCAGTTCCGGGACAGGCTCGTATAGCAATCAGCCCCAGCATTTT
TRBJ2-3 | TRBV27 | . | . | CASSFGGGGGTDTQYF | TGTGCCAGCAGTTTCGGTGGGGGAGGAGGCACAGATACGCAGTATTTT
TRBJ1-1 | TRBV28 | . | . | CASSPRLRGTEAFF | TGTGCCAGCAGTCCACGTCTAAGGGGGACTGAAGCTTTCTTT
TRBJ2-3 | TRBV4-3 | once | TRBD2 | CASSHSFPSGLTADTQYF | TGCGCCAGCAGCCATAGTTTCCCTAGCGGGTTGACGGCAGATACGCAGTATTTT
TRBJ1-1 | TRBV6-5 | . | TRBD1 | CASRGQMNTEAFF | TGTGCCAGCAGGGGACAGATGAACACTGAAGCTTTCTTT
TRBJ2-7 | TRBV27 | . | . | CASSPYLASSYEQYF | TGTGCCAGCAGTCCGTACCTAGCGTCCTCCTACGAGCAGTACTTC
TRBJ2-1 | TRBV11-2 | . | . | CASSTLQGMKNEQFF | TGTGCCAGCAGCACTCTCCAGGGGATGAAGAATGAGCAGTTCTTC
TRBJ1-1 | TRBV10-3 | . | . | CAISDQVSEAFF | TGTGCCATCAGTGACCAGGTCTCTGAAGCTTTCTTT
TRBJ2-1 | TRBV20-1 | . | . | CSASQAEGLYNEQFF | TGCAGTGCTAGCCAGGCGGAAGGGCTGTACAATGAGCAGTTCTTC
TRBJ2-1 | TRBV27 | . | TRBD2 | CASSPGSGSIKNEQFF | TGTGCCAGCAGCCCCGGTAGCGGGAGTATAAAGAATGAGCAGTTCTTC
TRBJ1-2 | TRBV19 | . | . | CASSTQTDTPFYGYTF | TGTGCCAGTAGTACTCAGACAGATACCCCTTTCTATGGCTACACCTTC
TRBJ2-1 | TRBV2 | . | TRBD2 | CASSVLAFGNEQFF | TGTGCCAGCAGTGTACTAGCGTTTGGGAATGAGCAGTTCTTC
TRBJ2-7 | TRBV27 | . | TRBD1 | CASSLESPGAGGEHEQYF | TGTGCCAGCAGTTTAGAGTCCCCCGGCGCAGGGGGCGAACACGAGCAGTACTTC
TRBJ2-2 | TRBV24-1 | . | . | CATSDLKENTGELFF | TGTGCCACCAGTGATTTAAAGGAGAACACCGGGGAGCTGTTTTTT
TRBJ2-3 | TRBV5-6 | . | . | CASIPRRAGAADTQYF | TGTGCCAGCATCCCTCGAAGGGCGGGGGCCGCAGATACGCAGTATTTT
TRBJ2-5 | TRBV7-2 | . | TRBD2 | CASSLHRTSGWKETQYF | TGTGCCAGCAGCTTACACCGGACTAGCGGTTGGAAAGAGACCCAGTACTTC
TRBJ2-5 | TRBV4-1 | few | . | CASSQAQFGETQYF | TGCGCCAGCAGCCAAGCACAGTTTGGAGAGACCCAGTACTTC
TRBJ2-7 | TRBV28 | . | TRBD2 | CASSPPGEGYEQYF | TGTGCCAGCAGTCCCCCGGGGGAGGGCTACGAGCAGTACTTC
TRBJ2-1 | TRBV7-9 | . | TRBD1 | CASSPDRGHYNEQFF | TGTGCCAGCAGCCCCGACAGGGGGCATTACAATGAGCAGTTCTTC
TRBJ1-4 | TRBV27 | once | . | CASSRAVGEKLFF | TGTGCCAGCAGTCGGGCAGTCGGGGAAAAACTGTTTTTT
TRBJ2-7 | TRBV5-1 | few | . | CASSLVGGGYYEQYF | TGCGCCAGCAGCTTGGTTGGGGGCGGGTACTACGAGCAGTACTTC
TRBJ1-3 | TRBV5-1 | once | TRBD1 | CASSLRIDRGPGNTIYF | TGCGCCAGCAGCTTGAGGATCGACAGGGGCCCTGGAAACACCATATATTTT
TRBJ1-1 | TRBV15 | . | . | CATSSEIGRVEAFF | TGTGCCACCAGCAGTGAAATAGGACGGGTTGAAGCTTTCTTT
TRBJ1-2 | TRBV27 | . | . | CASSFRRGWSGYTF | TGTGCCAGCAGTTTCAGGCGAGGGTGGAGTGGCTACACCTTC
TRBJ1-1 | TRBV12-3/TRBV12-4 | . | . | CASSLNQRYTEAFF | TGTGCCAGCAGTTTAAATCAAAGATACACTGAAGCTTTCTTT
TRBJ2-7 | TRBV7-9 | . | TRBD1 | CASSSPGTGRGQYF | TGTGCCAGCAGCTCCCCCGGGACAGGAAGGGGGCAGTACTTC
TRBJ2-1 | TRBV27 | few | . | CASSLVGEANEQFF | TGTGCCAGCAGTTTGGTGGGAGAAGCTAATGAGCAGTTCTTC
TRBJ1-3 | TRBV30 | . | . | CAWSVPGILGGNTIYF | TGTGCCTGGAGTGTACCCGGGATTCTCGGTGGAAACACCATATATTTT
TRBJ1-2 | TRBV7-9 | . | . | CASSPRGANQDFYGYTF | TGTGCCAGCAGCCCAAGGGGGGCTAACCAGGACTTTTATGGCTACACCTTC
TRBJ2-5 | TRBV5-4 | . | TRBD2 | CASSLASGGPETQYF | TGTGCCAGCAGCTTGGCCTCGGGAGGGCCAGAGACCCAGTACTTC
TRBJ2-5 | TRBV28 | . | . | CASSEDPGGKTQYF | TGTGCCAGCAGTGAGGACCCGGGCGGGAAGACCCAGTACTTC
TRBJ1-6 | TRBV6-5 | . | . | CASSSGHLHNSPLHF | TGTGCCAGCAGTTCTGGACACCTACATAATTCACCCCTCCACTTT
TRBJ2-1 | TRBV15 | once | . | CATSRDLSRGEFF | TGTGCCACCAGCAGAGATCTTTCACGAGGGGAGTTCTTC
TRBJ1-2 | TRBV16 | . | . | CASTGGPGLYGYTF | TGTGCCAGCACCGGGGGGCCAGGCCTCTATGGCTACACCTTC
TRBJ2-3 | TRBV28 | . | . | CASSFLARTQYF | TGTGCCAGCAGTTTCCTAGCGCGTACGCAGTATTTT
TRBJ2-2 | TRBV28 | . | . | CASSLSVRVPHQNTGELFF | TGTGCCAGCAGTTTATCAGTCCGGGTCCCTCACCAGAACACCGGGGAGCTGTTTTTT
TRBJ1-4 | TRBV2 | . | . | CASSEGDRTNEKLFF | TGTGCCAGCAGTGAAGGGGACCGAACTAATGAAAAACTGTTTTTT
TRBJ2-1 | TRBV9 | . | TRBD2 | CASSVPSGSSYNEQFF | TGTGCCAGCAGCGTCCCTAGCGGGAGCTCCTACAATGAGCAGTTCTTC
TRBJ2-1 | TRBV19 | . | . | CASSIGTVNSYNEQFF | TGTGCCAGTAGTATAGGGACTGTTAACTCCTACAATGAGCAGTTCTTC